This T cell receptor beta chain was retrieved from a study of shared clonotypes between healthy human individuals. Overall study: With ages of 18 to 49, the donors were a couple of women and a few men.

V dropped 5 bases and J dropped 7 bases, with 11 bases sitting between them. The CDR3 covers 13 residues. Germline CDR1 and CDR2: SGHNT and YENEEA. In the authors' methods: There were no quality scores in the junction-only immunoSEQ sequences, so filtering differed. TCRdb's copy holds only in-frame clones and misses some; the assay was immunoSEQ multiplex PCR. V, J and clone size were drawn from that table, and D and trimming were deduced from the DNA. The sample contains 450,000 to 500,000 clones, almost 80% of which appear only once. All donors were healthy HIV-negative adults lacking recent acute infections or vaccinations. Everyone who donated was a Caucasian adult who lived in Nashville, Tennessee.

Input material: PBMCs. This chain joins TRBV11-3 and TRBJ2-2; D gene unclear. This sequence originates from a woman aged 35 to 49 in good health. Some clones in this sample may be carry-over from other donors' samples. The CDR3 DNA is TGTGCCAGCAGCCCCTCTGGGTTCGGGGAGCTGTTTTTT. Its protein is CASSPSGFGELFF.